This is a list of T cell receptor beta chains from one sample in a study of radiotherapy plus CTLA-4 blockade in lung cancer. TCRdb's table, derived via immunoSEQ multiplex PCR, lists solely in-frame clones and lacks some. The table records approximately 60,000 clones, roughly 79% of them present only once. Source: peripheral blood, taken from a patient treated with radiotherapy plus ipilimumab. The receptors were sampled from a human donor with non-small cell lung cancer whose response to radiotherapy plus ipilimumab could not be evaluated. The CDR3 runs from the conserved cysteine through the conserved F or W.

j_call v_call cdr3_aa
TRBJ1-5 TRBV7-9 CASSLRDQPQHF
TRBJ2-5 TRBV18 CASSPWTSGGQETQYF
TRBJ2-3 TRBV11-2 CASSLGQGAITDTQYF
TRBJ1-2 TRBV2 CASRGGAQSYGYTF
TRBJ2-7 TRBV2 CASRLGAGRYEQYF
TRBJ1-1 TRBV27 CASSRAGVNTEAFF
TRBJ2-1 TRBV4-3 CASSPGLAHEQFF
TRBJ1-6 TRBV27 CASSLGQDNSPLHF
TRBJ2-1 TRBV7-9 CASSILRGWYNEQFF
TRBJ1-5 TRBV11-3 CARPNTVRFSPQGNQPQHF
TRBJ2-7 TRBV7-9 CASSLGGNWDRGPYEQYF
TRBJ2-3 TRBV7-2 CASSTRQGGRRDYTQYF
TRBJ2-3 TRBV9 CASSGVAGTSGYSSTDTQYF
TRBJ2-3 TRBV15 CATSPRTSGRGTDTQYF
TRBJ1-2 TRBV18 CASSPTTEFHGYTF
TRBJ2-1 TRBV18 CASEGQGFEEQFF
TRBJ2-1 TRBV6-5 CASSIRRGEQFF
TRBJ1-2 TRBV5-6 CASSPGQVVYGYTF
TRBJ1-1 TRBV9 CASSVGQGNTEAFF
TRBJ2-2 TRBV5-1 CASSHRPGGWNTGELFF
TRBJ1-2 TRBV12-5 CASGLSQGLGGYTF
TRBJ1-6 TRBV10-2 CASSAAGQGNSPLHF
TRBJ1-1 TRBV6-5 CATRPTGVNTEAFF
TRBJ2-5 TRBV29-1 CSVNPPSLRGSLCEQYF
TRBJ1-5 TRBV19 CASREGTWNQPQHF
TRBJ2-5 TRBV11-3 CASSSGGGETQYF
TRBJ2-7 TRBV6-5 CASRPRTGPSYEQYF
TRBJ2-1 TRBV10-2 CASSAHRGPDDEQFF
TRBJ1-5 TRBV28 CASSPSGVSSNQPQHF
TRBJ2-7 TRBV5-4 CASSLGGGDEQYF
TRBJ1-4 TRBV4-3 CASSQDLFRSNEKLFF
TRBJ2-1 TRBV7-9 CASSPQASPYNEQFF
TRBJ2-1 TRBV7-6 CASSSQGPIYEQFF
TRBJ1-5 TRBV7-9 CASSLGTGLNQPQHF
TRBJ1-2 TRBV11-2 CASSFPPGTVRDYGYTF
NA TRBV6-5 CASSYRQATSSYEQYF
TRBJ2-3 TRBV12-5 CASGWGQVGDRVTDTQYF
TRBJ2-6 TRBV21-1 CASSKDPGTAEANVLTF
TRBJ2-7 TRBV4-3 CASSQDMAGSYEQYF
TRBJ1-5 TRBV5-4 CASSLGGGGSQPQHF
TRBJ2-2 TRBV2 CASRPYENTGELFF
TRBJ2-5 TRBV7-9 CASSTTSETQYF
TRBJ1-2 TRBV4-1 CASSQDPGPYGYTF
TRBJ1-1 TRBV5-6 CASSLVPDRAITEAFF
TRBJ2-1 TRBV2 CASSVGLAGDEQFF
TRBJ2-1 TRBV5-4 CASSLEREYNEQFF
TRBJ2-7 TRBV12-5 CASGLVISGQSEQYF
TRBJ2-2 TRBV7-2 CASSLGPPSGLSGELFF
TRBJ2-1 TRBV5-1 CASSLGGRGQKSYNEQFF
TRBJ1-3 TRBV5-1 CASSLAGQPAPIYF
TRBJ2-1 TRBV15 CATSGELAGGGNEQFF
TRBJ1-2 TRBV7-9 CASSERQGPNYGYTF
TRBJ1-1 TRBV12-5 CASGLAVDNSREAFF
TRBJ2-1 TRBV5-4 CASSLSGRDNEQFF